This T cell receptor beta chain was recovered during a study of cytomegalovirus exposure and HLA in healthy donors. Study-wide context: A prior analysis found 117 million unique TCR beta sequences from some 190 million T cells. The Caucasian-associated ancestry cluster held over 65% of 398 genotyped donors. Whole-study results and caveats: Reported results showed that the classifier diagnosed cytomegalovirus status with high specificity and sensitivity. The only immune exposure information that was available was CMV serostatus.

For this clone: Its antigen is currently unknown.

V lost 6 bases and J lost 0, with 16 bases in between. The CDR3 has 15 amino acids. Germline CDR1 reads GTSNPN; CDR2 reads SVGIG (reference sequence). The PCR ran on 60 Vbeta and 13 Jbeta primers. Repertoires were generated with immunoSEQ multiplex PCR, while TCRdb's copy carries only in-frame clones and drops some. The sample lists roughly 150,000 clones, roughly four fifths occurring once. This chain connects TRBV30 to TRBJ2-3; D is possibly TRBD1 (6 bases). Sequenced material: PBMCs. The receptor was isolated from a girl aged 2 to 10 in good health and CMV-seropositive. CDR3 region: CACPEQGRSTDTQYF. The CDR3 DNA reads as TGTGCCTGCCCAGAACAGGGTCGGAGCACAGATACGCAGTATTTT.